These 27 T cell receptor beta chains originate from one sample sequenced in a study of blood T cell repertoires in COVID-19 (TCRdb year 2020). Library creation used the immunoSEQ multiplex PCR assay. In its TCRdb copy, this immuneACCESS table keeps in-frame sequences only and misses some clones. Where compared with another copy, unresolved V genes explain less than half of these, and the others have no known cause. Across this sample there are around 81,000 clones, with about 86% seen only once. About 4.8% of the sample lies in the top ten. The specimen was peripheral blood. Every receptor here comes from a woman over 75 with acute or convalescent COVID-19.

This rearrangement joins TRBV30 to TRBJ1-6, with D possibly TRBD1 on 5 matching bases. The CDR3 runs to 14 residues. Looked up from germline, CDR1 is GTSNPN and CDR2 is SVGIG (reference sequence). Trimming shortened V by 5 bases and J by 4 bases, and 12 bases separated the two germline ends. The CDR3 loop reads CAWCPGGYNSPLHF. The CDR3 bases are TGTGCCTGGTGCCCGGGGGGATATAATTCACCCCTCCACTTT.

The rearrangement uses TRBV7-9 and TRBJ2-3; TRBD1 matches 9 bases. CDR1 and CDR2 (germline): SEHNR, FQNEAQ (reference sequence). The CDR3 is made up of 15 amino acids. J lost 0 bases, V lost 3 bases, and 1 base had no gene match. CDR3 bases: TGTGCCAGCAGCTTGGGGACAGGGAGCACAGATACGCAGTATTTT. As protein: CASSLGTGSTDTQYF. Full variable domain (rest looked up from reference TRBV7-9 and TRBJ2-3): DTGVSQNPRHKITKRGQNVTFRCDPISEHNRLYWYRQTLGQGPEFLTYFQNEAQLEKSRLLSDRFSAERPKGSFSTLEIQRTEQGDSAMYLCASSLGTGSTDTQYFGPGTRLTVL.

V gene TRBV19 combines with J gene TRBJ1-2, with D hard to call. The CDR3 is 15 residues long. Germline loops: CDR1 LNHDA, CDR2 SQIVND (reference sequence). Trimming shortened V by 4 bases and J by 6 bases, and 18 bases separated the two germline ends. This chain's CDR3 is CASSTVSSGSNGYTF. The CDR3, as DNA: TGTGCCAGTAGTACCGTGTCGAGCGGTTCTAATGGCTACACCTTC.

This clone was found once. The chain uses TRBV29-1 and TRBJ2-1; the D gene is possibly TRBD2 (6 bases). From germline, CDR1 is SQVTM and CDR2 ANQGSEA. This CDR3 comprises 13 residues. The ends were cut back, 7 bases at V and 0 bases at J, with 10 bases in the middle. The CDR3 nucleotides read TGCAGCGCTCAGACTAGCTCCTACAATGAGCAGTTCTTC. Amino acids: CSAQTSSYNEQFF.

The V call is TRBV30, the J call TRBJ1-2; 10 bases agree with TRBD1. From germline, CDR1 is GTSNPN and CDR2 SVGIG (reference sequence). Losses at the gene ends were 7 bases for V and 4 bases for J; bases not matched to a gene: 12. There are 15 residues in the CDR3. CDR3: CAFRADRGRSYGYTF. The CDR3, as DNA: TGTGCCTTCAGAGCCGACAGGGGGCGCAGCTATGGCTACACCTTC.

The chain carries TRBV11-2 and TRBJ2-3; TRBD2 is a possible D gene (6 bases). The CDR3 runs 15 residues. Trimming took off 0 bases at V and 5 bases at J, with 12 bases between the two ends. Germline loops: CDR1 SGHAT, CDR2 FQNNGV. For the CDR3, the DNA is TGTGCCAGCAGCTTAGACGGGACTCCGGGAGATACGCAGTATTTT. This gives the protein CASSLDGTPGDTQYF.

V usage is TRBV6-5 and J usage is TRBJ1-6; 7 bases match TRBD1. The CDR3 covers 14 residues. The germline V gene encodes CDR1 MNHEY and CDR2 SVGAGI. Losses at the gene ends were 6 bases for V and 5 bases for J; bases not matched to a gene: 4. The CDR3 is CASSRTGDNSPLHF. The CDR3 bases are TGTGCCAGCAGCAGGACAGGAGATAATTCACCCCTCCACTTT.

The CDR3 loop reads CASSRGQLNTEAFF. The CDR3 DNA sequence: TGTGCCAGCAGCCGCGGACAGTTGAACACTGAAGCTTTCTTT. The chain is built from TRBV16 and TRBJ1-1, with D possibly being TRBD1 (6 bases). This CDR3 region has 14 residues. Trimming left V 4 bases short and J 0 bases short, with 9 bases between. Germline-derived CDR1 and CDR2 are KGHSY and FQNENV.

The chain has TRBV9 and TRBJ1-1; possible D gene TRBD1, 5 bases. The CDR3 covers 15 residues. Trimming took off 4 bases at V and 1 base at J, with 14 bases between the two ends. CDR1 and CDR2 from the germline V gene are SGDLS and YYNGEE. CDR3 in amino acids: CASSLTVTGNTEAFF. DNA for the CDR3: TGTGCCAGCAGCTTAACCGTCACAGGGAACACTGAAGCTTTCTTT. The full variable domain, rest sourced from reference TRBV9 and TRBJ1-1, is DSGVTQTPKHLITATGQRVTLRCSPRSGDLSVYWYQQSLDQGLQFLIQYYNGEERAKGNILERFSAQQFPDLHSELNLSSLELGDSALYFCASSLTVTGNTEAFFGQGTRLTVV.

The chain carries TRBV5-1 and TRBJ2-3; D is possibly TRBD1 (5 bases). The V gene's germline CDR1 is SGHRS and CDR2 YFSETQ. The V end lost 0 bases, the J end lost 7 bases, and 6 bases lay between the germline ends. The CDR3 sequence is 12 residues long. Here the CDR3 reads CASSLEGHTQYF. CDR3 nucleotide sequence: TGCGCCAGCAGCTTGGAGGGGCATACGCAGTATTTT.

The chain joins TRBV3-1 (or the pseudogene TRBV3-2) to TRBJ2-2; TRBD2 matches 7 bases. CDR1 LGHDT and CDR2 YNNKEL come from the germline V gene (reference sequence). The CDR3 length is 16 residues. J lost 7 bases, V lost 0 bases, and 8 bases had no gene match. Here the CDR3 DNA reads TGTGCCAGCAGCCAAGAGGGAGGGGTGGTCGGCGGGGAGCTGTTTTTT. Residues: CASSQEGGVVGGELFF.

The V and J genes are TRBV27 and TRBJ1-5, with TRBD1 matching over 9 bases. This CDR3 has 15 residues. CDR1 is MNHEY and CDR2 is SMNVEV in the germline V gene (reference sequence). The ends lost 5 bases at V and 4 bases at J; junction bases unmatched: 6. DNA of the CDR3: TGTGCCAGCAGTACCCGGACAGGGGATAATCAGCCCCAGCATTTT. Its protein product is CASSTRTGDNQPQHF.

The CDR3 protein is CASTRTDNQPQHF. For the CDR3, the DNA is TGTGCCAGTACCCGGACAGACAATCAGCCCCAGCATTTT. This rearrangement joins TRBV19 to TRBJ1-5; possible D gene TRBD1, 6 bases. The CDR3 totals 13 residues. V lost 7 bases, J lost 3 bases, and 10 bases lay in between. The germline CDR1 and CDR2 sequences are LNHDA and SQIVND (reference sequence).

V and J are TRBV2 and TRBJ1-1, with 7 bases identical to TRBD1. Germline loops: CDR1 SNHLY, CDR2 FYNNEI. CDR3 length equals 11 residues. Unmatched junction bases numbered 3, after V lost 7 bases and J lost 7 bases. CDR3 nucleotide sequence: TGTGCCAGCATTCGACAGGGTGAAGCTTTCTTT. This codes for CASIRQGEAFF.

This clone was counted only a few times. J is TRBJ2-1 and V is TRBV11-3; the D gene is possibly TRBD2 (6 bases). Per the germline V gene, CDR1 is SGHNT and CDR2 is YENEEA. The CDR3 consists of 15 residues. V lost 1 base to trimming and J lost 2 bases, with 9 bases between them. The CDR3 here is CASSLGRGTYNEQFF. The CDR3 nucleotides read TGTGCCAGCAGCTTAGGGAGGGGCACCTACAATGAGCAGTTCTTC.

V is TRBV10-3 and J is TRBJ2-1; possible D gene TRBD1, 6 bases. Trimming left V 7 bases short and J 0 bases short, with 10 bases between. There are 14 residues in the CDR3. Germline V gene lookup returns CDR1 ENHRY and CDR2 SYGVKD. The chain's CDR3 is CAIKRGSSYNEQFF. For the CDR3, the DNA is TGTGCCATCAAGAGGGGGAGCTCCTACAATGAGCAGTTCTTC.

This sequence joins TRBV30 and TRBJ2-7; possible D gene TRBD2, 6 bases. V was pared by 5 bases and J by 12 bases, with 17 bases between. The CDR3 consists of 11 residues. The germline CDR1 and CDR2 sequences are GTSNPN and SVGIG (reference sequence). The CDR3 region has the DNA TGTGCCTGGGACTCTCGGGGAGGTCCGTACTTC. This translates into CAWDSRGGPYF.

The CDR3 sequence: CASSSFGGSTEAFF. CDR3 in DNA: TGTGCCAGCAGTTCCTTTGGGGGGAGCACTGAAGCTTTCTTT. The genes are TRBV6-6 and TRBJ1-1; the D gene is possibly TRBD1 (5 bases). The CDR3 length is 14 residues. Trimming cost V 4 bases and J 4 bases, with 13 bases left between them. The germline gives CDR1 MNHNY, CDR2 SVGAGI (reference sequence).

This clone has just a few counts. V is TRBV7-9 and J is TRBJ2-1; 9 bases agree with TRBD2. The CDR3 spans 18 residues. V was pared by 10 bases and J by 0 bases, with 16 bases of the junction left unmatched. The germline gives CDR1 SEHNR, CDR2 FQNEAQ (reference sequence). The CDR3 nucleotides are TGTGCCATCCCCGGGGGGACTAGCAGAACTAGCTCCTACAATGAGCAGTTCTTC. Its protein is CAIPGGTSRTSSYNEQFF.

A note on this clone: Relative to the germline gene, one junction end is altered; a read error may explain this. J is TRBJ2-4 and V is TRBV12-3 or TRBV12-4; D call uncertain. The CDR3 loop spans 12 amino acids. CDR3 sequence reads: CASSLRQEAPHF. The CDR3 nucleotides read TGTGCCAGCAGCCTCCGACAAGAAGCCCCCCACTTC.

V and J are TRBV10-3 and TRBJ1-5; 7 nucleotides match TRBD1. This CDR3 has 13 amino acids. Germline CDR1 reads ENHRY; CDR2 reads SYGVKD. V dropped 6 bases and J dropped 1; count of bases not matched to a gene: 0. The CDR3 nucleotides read TGTGCCATCAGGGGACAGAGCAATCAGCCCCAGCATTTT. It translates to CAIRGQSNQPQHF.

The DNA for the CDR3 is TGTGCCAGCACCTTAGGCGGGGTTATTTCAGATACGCAGTATTTT. Translation gives CASTLGGVISDTQYF. V usage is TRBV2 and J usage is TRBJ2-3, with D possibly matching TRBD2 (6 bases). CDR1 and CDR2 from the germline V gene are SNHLY and FYNNEI. V was pared by 7 bases and J by 4 bases, with 18 bases between. CDR3 length: 15 residues.

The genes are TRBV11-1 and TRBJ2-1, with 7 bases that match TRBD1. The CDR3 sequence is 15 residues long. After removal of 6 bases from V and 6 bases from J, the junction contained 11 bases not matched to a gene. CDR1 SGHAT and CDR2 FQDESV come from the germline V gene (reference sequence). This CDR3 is CASSSRTGVINEQFF. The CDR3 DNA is TGTGCCAGCAGTTCTAGGACAGGTGTCATCAATGAGCAGTTCTTC.

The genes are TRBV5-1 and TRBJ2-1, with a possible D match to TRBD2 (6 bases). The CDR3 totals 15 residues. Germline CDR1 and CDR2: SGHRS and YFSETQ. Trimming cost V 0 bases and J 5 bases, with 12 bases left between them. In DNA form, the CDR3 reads TGCGCCAGCAGCTTGGCCCCGGGGACTCACAATGAGCAGTTCTTC. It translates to CASSLAPGTHNEQFF. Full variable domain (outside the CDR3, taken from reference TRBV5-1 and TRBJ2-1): KAGVTQTPRYLIKTRGQQVTLSCSPISGHRSVSWYQQTPGQGLQFLFEYFSETQRNKGNFPGRFSGRQFSNSRSEMNVSTLELGDSALYLCASSLAPGTHNEQFFGPGTRLTVL.

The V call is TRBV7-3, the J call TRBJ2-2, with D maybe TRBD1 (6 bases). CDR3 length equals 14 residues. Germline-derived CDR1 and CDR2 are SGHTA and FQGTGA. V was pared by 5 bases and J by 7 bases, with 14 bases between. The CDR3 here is CASSLTGQNGELFF. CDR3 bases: TGTGCCAGCAGCCTGACAGGCCAAAACGGGGAGCTGTTTTTT.

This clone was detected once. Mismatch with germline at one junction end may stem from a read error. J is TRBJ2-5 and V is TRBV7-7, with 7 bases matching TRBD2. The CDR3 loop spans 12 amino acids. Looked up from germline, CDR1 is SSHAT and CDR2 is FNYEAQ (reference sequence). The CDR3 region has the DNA TGTGCTAGCAGCTTACCGGGGGGGACCCAGTACTTC. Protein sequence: CASSLPGGTQYF.

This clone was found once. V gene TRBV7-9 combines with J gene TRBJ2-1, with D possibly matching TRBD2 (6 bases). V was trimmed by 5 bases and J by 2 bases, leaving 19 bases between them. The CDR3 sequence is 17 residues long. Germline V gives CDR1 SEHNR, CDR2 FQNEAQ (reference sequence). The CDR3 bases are TGTGCCAGCAGCCCCCCCCCGGGGAGGAGCACCTACAATGAGCAGTTCTTC. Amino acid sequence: CASSPPPGRSTYNEQFF.